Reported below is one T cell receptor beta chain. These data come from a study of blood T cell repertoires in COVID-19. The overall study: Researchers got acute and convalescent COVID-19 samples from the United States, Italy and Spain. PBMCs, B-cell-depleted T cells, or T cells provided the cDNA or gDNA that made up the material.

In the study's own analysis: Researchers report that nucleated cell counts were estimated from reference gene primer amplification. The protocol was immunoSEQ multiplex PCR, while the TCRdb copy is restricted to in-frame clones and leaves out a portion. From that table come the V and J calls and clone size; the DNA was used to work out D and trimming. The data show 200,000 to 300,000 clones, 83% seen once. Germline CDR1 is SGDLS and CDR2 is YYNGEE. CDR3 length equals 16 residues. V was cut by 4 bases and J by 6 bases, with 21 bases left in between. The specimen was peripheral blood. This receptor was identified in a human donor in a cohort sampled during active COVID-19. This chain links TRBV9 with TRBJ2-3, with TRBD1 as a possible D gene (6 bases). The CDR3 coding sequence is TGTGCCAGCAGCCCCCGAGGCACAGGGACGTCGGATACGCAGTATTTT. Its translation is CASSPRGTGTSDTQYF. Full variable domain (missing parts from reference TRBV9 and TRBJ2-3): DSGVTQTPKHLITATGQRVTLRCSPRSGDLSVYWYQQSLDQGLQFLIQYYNGEERAKGNILERFSAQQFPDLHSELNLSSLELGDSALYFCASSPRGTGTSDTQYFGPGTRLTVL.